These T cell receptor beta chains were read from a single sample in a study of identical twins. TCRdb independently ran MiXCR on the 5' RACE reads; one entry per CDR3 protein. The sample contains around 960,000 distinct CDR3 sequences, about 12% of which appear only once. The data were also submitted as part of a second study, on yellow fever vaccine responses in identical twins.

Input material: PBMCs. The receptors stem from a woman aged 18-30 years in good health. The conserved cysteine and the conserved F or W are not part of the CDR3 here. D genes are given only for firm matches. Clone size is shown for a subset of rows, as once, few, many or a class of expanded clone.

>TRBV19|few|TRBD1
ASSIRTGGSQPQH
>TRBV12-3/TRBV12-4|few|-
ASRVGGTGELF
>TRBV28|few|TRBD2
ASSSGLAGGFTDTQY
>TRBV10-3|-|TRBD1
AISDKQGWYTEAF
>TRBV10-3|many|TRBD2
AINQREGPGNTGELF
>TRBV9|few|-
ASSDGARETQY
>TRBV6-2/TRBV6-3|-|TRBD2
ASRSSGRAAYEQY
>TRBV28|-|TRBD2
ASSILGTSGKNEQY
>TRBV20-1|few|-
SAPGGGTNSDTQY
>TRBV5-8|-|TRBD2
ASSLGLAGPQETQY
>TRBV5-1|-|TRBD2
ASSSGLAGGPSDTQY
>TRBV6-1|-|-
ASSAQSTNYGYT
>TRBV6-1|-|-
ASSEEQVGVGEQY
>TRBV14|-|TRBD1
ASSPRDRGAKTKNIQY
>TRBV20-1|many|-
SALTTTDTQY
>TRBV12-3/TRBV12-4|many|-
ASSLNRMNTEAF
>TRBV6-1|many|TRBD2
ASASGQFSYNEQF
>TRBV10-3|few|-
AISESDRTDTQY
>TRBV12-3/TRBV12-4|many|-
ASRRQSHEKLF
>TRBV2|once|-
ASSGRGTNTGELF
>TRBV28|-|-
ATRPPRGNTGELF
>TRBV4-1|many|-
ASSISSYNEQF
>TRBV24-1|-|-
ATSSTLSSTDTQY
>TRBV28|few|TRBD2
ASSLFGVPSGSGEQF
>TRBV4-2|many|-
ASSQESGEAYNEQF